This T cell receptor beta chain stems from a study of T cell responses to AZD1222 COVID-19 vaccine. Study details: Second doses that came at about 4 or about 12 weeks were put together. Study outcomes and limitations: At study baseline, merely six AZD1222 recipients were seropositive. Most donors were white British, females outnumbered males, and clonal diversity was possibly underestimated. Repertoire sampling happened only post peak T cell response.

Regarding this clone: Antigen: not known.

The CDR3 length is 16 residues. The V gene's germline CDR1 is SGHRS and CDR2 YFSETQ. Between the trimmed V and J ends, which lost 1 base and 0 bases, there was a span of 8 bases. Profiled with immunoSEQ multiplex PCR; TCRdb holds only in-frame clones, not every one. The data show around 100,000 clones, roughly 84% seen once. The specimen was peripheral blood, collected on day 0 of AZD1222 vaccination. The chain is built from TRBV5-1 and TRBJ2-6; D is unresolved. The receptor was isolated from an adult in good health. The CDR3 reads CASSLPINSGANVLTF. The CDR3 DNA follows: TGCGCCAGCAGCTTGCCCATTAACTCTGGGGCCAACGTCCTGACTTTC. The complete variable domain, with remaining parts taken from reference TRBV5-1 and TRBJ2-6, reads KAGVTQTPRYLIKTRGQQVTLSCSPISGHRSVSWYQQTPGQGLQFLFEYFSETQRNKGNFPGRFSGRQFSNSRSEMNVSTLELGDSALYLCASSLPINSGANVLTFGAGSRLTVL.